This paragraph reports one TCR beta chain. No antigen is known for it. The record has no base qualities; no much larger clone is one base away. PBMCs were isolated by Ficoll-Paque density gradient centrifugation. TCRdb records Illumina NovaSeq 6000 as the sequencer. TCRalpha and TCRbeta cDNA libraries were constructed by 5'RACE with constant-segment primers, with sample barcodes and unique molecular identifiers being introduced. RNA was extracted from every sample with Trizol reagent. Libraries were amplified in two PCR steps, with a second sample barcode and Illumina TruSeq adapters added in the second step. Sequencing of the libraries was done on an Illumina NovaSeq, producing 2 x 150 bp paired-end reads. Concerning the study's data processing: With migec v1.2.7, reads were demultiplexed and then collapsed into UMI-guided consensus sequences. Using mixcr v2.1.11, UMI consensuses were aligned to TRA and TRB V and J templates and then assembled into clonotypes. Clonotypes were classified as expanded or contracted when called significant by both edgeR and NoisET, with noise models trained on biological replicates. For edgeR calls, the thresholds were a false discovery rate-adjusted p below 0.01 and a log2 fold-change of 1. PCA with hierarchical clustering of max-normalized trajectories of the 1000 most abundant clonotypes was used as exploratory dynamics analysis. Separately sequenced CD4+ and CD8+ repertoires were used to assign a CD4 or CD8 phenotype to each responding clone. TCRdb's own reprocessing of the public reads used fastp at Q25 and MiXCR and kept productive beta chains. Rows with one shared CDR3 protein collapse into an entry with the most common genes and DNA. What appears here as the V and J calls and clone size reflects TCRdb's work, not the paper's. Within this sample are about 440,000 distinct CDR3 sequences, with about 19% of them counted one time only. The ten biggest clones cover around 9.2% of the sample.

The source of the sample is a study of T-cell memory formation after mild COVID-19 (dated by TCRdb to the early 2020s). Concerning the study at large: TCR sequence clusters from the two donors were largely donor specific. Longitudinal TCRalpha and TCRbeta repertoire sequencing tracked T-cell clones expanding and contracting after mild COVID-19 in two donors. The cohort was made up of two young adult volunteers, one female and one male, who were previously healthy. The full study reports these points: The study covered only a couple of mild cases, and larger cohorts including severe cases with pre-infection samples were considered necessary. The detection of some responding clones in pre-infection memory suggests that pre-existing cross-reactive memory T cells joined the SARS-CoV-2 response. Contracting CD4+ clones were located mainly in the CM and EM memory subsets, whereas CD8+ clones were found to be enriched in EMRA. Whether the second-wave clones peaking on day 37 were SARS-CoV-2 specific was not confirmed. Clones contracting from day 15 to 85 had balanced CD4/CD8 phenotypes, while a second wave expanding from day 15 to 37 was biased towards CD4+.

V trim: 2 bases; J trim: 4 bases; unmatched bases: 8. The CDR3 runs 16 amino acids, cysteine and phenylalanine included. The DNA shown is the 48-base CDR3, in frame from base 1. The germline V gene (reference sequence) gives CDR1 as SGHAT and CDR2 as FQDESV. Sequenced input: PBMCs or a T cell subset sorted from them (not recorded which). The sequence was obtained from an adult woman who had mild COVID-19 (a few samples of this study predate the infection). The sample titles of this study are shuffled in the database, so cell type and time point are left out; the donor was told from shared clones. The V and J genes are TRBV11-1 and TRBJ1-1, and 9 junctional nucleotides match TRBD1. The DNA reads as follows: TGTGCCAGCAGCTTAATGGGACAGGGTTCTAGCACTGAAGCTTTCTTT. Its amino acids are CASSLMGQGSSTEAFF.